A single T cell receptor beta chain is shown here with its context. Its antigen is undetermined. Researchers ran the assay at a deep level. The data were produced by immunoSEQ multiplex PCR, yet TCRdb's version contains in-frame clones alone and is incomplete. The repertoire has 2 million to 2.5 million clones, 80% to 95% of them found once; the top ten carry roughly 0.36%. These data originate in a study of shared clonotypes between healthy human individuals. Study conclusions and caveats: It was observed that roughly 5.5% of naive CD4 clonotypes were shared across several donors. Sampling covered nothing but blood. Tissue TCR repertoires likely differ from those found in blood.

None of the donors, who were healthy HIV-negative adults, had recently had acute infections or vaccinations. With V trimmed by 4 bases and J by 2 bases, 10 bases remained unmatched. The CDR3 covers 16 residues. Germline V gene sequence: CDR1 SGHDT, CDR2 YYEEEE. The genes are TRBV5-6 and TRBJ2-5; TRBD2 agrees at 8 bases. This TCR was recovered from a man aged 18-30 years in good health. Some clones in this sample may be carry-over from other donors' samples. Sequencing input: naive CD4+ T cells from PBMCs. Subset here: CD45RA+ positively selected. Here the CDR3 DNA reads TGTGCCAGCAGCCCCCGGTGGGTAGCGGGACAAGAGACCCAGTACTTC. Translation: CASSPRWVAGQETQYF.